The T cell receptor beta chain described here comes from a study of CD8+ T cells in alopecia areata. V lost 5 bases and J lost 5; bases outside the gene matches: 12. This CDR3 is 16 amino acids long. CDR1 SEHNR and CDR2 FQNEAQ come from the germline V gene (reference sequence). As the sequencing template, cDNA was produced by extracting RNA and reverse transcribing it. Generated by immunoSEQ multiplex PCR, the TCRdb table keeps only in-frame clones and is missing some. This table has about 120,000 clones, 50% to 55% appearing once. Treatment noted: oral pan-JAK inhibitor, 5-10 mg twice daily. Sample: CD4+ T cells sorted from blood, taken at week 4, from a patient treated with tofacitinib. The V call is TRBV7-9, the J call TRBJ2-3, with 8 bases identical to TRBD1. This clonotype originated in a human donor with alopecia areata. This chain's CDR3 is CASSRATGVRVDTQYF. The CDR3 DNA sequence: TGTGCCAGCAGCCGGGCGACAGGGGTTAGGGTAGATACGCAGTATTTT.